These 10 T cell receptor beta chains were sequenced from one sample in a study of blood T cell repertoires in COVID-19 (dated by TCRdb to the early 2020s). Libraries were built with the immunoSEQ multiplex PCR assay. TCRdb retrieved this table from immuneACCESS and kept in-frame rearrangements only. Not all clones are present; in checked studies, unresolved V genes account for under half, and no reason is known for the remainder. The sample table records fewer than 300,000 clones; under 90% of these occur just once. The ten largest make up less than 4% of the sample. The material sequenced was peripheral blood. These receptor sequences come from a woman between 18 and 30 years old with acute or convalescent COVID-19.

V gene TRBV29-1 combines with J gene TRBJ2-1; D is unclear. Germline V gene lookup returns CDR1 SQVTM and CDR2 ANQGSEA. Between the trimmed V and J ends, which lost 3 bases and 13 bases, there was a span of 13 bases. The CDR3 has 11 amino acids. The CDR3 protein is CSVEVIQYQFF. The CDR3 region has the DNA TGCAGCGTTGAGGTGATACAGTATCAGTTCTTC.

The J gene is TRBJ1-2, the V gene TRBV6-4; 7 bases line up with TRBD1. With 0 bases clipped from V and 4 bases from J, the junction kept 2 bases outside the gene matches. Germline V lookup: CDR1 MRHNA, CDR2 SNTAGT. The CDR3 loop spans 14 amino acids. This CDR3 is CASSDSGGLYGYTF. The CDR3 DNA reads TGTGCCAGCAGTGACTCAGGGGGCCTCTATGGCTACACCTTC.

V is TRBV6-4 and J is TRBJ2-7, with D perhaps TRBD2 (6 bases). This CDR3 has 21 residues. Germline V gene lookup returns CDR1 MRHNA and CDR2 SNTAGT. V gave up 0 bases and J gave up 0 bases, with 27 bases separating them. The CDR3 is CASSDSMVRVTTSWSSYEQYF. CDR3 in DNA: TGTGCCAGCAGTGACTCGATGGTGCGGGTAACTACTAGCTGGAGCTCCTACGAGCAGTACTTC.

V gene TRBV7-9 combines with J gene TRBJ2-1; a weak D match, TRBD2 (6 bases). This CDR3 has 12 residues. Deletions cut 5 bases from V and 9 bases from J, with 11 bases between. The V gene's germline CDR1 is SEHNR and CDR2 FQNEAQ (reference sequence). CDR3 amino acids: CASSLGTGEQFF. CDR3 coding DNA: TGTGCCAGCAGCCTCGGGACTGGTGAGCAGTTCTTC.

This clone showed up just a few times. V gene TRBV27 combines with J gene TRBJ2-7, with TRBD2 as a possible D gene (6 bases). The V and J ends lost 4 bases and 5 bases respectively, with 15 bases between them. Germline V gene lookup returns CDR1 MNHEY and CDR2 SMNVEV (reference sequence). The CDR3 loop spans 14 amino acids. CDR3 sequence (DNA): TGTGCCAGCAGTTCCTACCTGGGGGGTAACGAGCAGTACTTC. Translated, it gives CASSSYLGGNEQYF.

The CDR3 region is CASSLWGGPNEKLFF. The CDR3 region has the DNA TGTGCCAGCAGTTTATGGGGAGGCCCTAATGAAAAACTGTTTTTT. The chain is built from TRBV28 and TRBJ1-4; the D is unclear. The V gene lost 0 bases and the J gene lost 3 bases, with 8 bases spanning the gap. In germline, CDR1 is MDHEN, CDR2 SYDVKM. The CDR3 runs to 15 residues. Full variable domain (outside the CDR3, taken from reference TRBV28 and TRBJ1-4): DVKVTQSSRYLVKRTGEKVFLECVQDMDHENMFWYRQDPGLGLRLIYFSYDVKMKEKGDIPEGYSVSREKKERFSLILESASTNQTSMYLCASSLWGGPNEKLFFGSGTQLSVL.

The chain combines TRBV29-1 with TRBJ2-7, with 10 bases lining up with TRBD1. This CDR3 is 16 amino acids long. Per germline, CDR1 SQVTM and CDR2 ANQGSEA. The ends lost 3 bases at V and 6 bases at J; junction bases unmatched: 14. The CDR3 is CSVDPGQGLRSGEQYF. CDR3 sequence (DNA): TGCAGCGTTGACCCGGGACAGGGGCTCAGAAGCGGCGAGCAGTACTTC.

The chain is built from TRBV18 and TRBJ2-2, with 10 bases aligning to TRBD2. Germline V gene sequence: CDR1 KGHSH, CDR2 LQKENI. V lost 3 bases, J lost 1 base, and 8 bases stayed unmatched. The CDR3 loop spans 18 amino acids. The CDR3 sequence: CASSPAGTSALNTGELFF. DNA of the CDR3: TGTGCCAGCTCACCGGCCGGGACTAGCGCTCTGAACACCGGGGAGCTGTTTTTT.

The chain is built from TRBV14 and TRBJ2-2, with TRBD1 identical over 8 bases. Germline CDR1 and CDR2: SGHDN and FVKESK. Trimming cost V 0 bases and J 6 bases; bases outside gene matches: 27. The CDR3 is 23 amino acids. CDR3 residues: CASSQDFSCALCGTGNGAGELFF. As DNA, the CDR3 is TGTGCCAGCAGCCAAGATTTTTCATGCGCCCTCTGCGGGACAGGTAATGGTGCCGGGGAGCTGTTTTTT.

This sequence joins TRBV10-1 and TRBJ2-1; 7 positions match TRBD2. V shed 2 bases and J 8 bases; nucleotides not matched to a gene: 12. Germline CDR1 and CDR2: WNHNN and SYGVQD (reference sequence). The CDR3 spans 16 residues. CDR3 DNA: TGCGCCAGCAGTGAGGTCCGGGGCGGGAGTTTGTATGAGCAGTTCTTC. Translating it yields CASSEVRGGSLYEQFF.